This T cell receptor beta chain was observed in a study of blood T cell repertoires in COVID-19. CDR3 size: 12 residues. The germline V gene encodes CDR1 MDHEN and CDR2 SYDVKM. Recruits, aged roughly 18 to 90 years, lived in under 25 US areas. Data came from immunoSEQ multiplex PCR; TCRdb stores just in-frame clones and leaves some out. The table lists 340,000 or so clones, 80% to 90% of them singletons. Sequencing used PBMCs or T cells enriched from blood (not recorded which). The TCR was taken from a woman aged 40 to 49 with acute COVID-19. This sequence joins TRBV28 and TRBJ2-2; D gene ambiguous. CDR3 bases: TGTGCGACTCTCCCCTCGACCGGGGAGCTGTTTTTT. Residues: CATLPSTGELFF.